This T cell receptor beta chain was sequenced for a study of siplizumab effects on memory and regulatory T cells. Study observations and caveats: Neither a naive nor a memory phenotype was assignable to roughly 80-97% of proliferating CD4+ or CD8+ clones. Treg-derived clones made up an average of about 73% of mappable alloreactive CD4+ clones with siplizumab and 25% to 30% in controls. Naive T cells looked more diverse than memory cells, and they looked like major contributors to the alloresponse.

About this clone itself: Its antigen is undetermined.

The CDR3 sequence is 16 residues long. The germline V gene has CDR1 SEHNR and CDR2 FQNEAQ (reference sequence). V dropped 0 bases and J dropped 8; count of bases not matched to a gene: 10. Per individual sample, about 10^5 TCR templates were assayed. Some clones are missing from TCRdb's copy, which holds only in-frame ones; the method was immunoSEQ multiplex PCR. The table has some 120,000 clones, about 94% seen once. Sequenced material: non-Treg CD4+ T cells sorted from blood. This receptor was obtained from a human donor in good health. The rearrangement links TRBV7-9 to TRBJ2-1; the match to TRBD2 covers 7 bases. The chain's CDR3 is CASSLAVWEGTDEQFF. The CDR3 DNA reads TGTGCCAGCAGCTTAGCGGTTTGGGAGGGGACCGATGAGCAGTTCTTC.